This T cell receptor beta chain was sequenced during a study of human T cells and chemical hapten exposure. Study background: Sensitization involved placing 2% DPC onto an approximately 2 cm by approximately 2 cm region of upper inner arm skin. After 6 days, upper back 0.01% DPC patch tests were scored.

TCRdb itself ran the RACE reads through MiXCR, one entry per CDR3 protein. The sample has 150,000 to 200,000 distinct CDR3 sequences, 20% to 25% seen once. Time point here: patch test 1, 2 weeks after DPC sensitization. The treatment denotes: therapeutic diphenylcyclopropenone sensitization with weekly scalp DPC. Suited to DPC and affected by alopecia, the donors ranged from 18 to 70 years old. With regard to this clonotype: Its specificity is not known.

Broader study findings: Expanded TCR sets contained significantly more large CDR3 similarity clusters than controls.

The CDR3 totals 11 residues. CDR1 MNHNY and CDR2 SVGAGI come from the germline V gene (reference sequence). V was pared by 6 bases and J by 10 bases, with 11 bases between. The chain is built from TRBV6-6 and TRBJ2-3; D could derive from TRBD1 or TRBD2 (5 bases each). The sequence derives from a woman in her 50s with alopecia areata. Some clones in this sample may be carry-over from other donors' samples. The sequenced sample was whole blood, obtained in connection with sensitization to the hapten diphenylcyclopropenone (DPC). The CDR3 sequence: CASSLPGPQYF. The CDR3 DNA reads as TGTGCCAGCAGCCTACCGGGGCCGCAGTATTTT.